This T cell receptor (beta chain) was captured by sequencing in a study of T-cell reconstitution after alpha-beta-depleted transplantation in children. This clonotype was observed a handful of times. Preparation of the TCRbeta library used unique molecular identifiers. From the PCR reads, TCRdb called clonotypes with MiXCR, one entry per CDR3 protein. The sample has hundreds of thousands of distinct CDR3 sequences, 10% to 15% seen once. The clonotype originates from a male patient younger than 18 who had a stem cell transplant for acute myeloid leukemia, so the T cells may come from the graft donor. The source material was PBMCs, mostly from graft donor cells, sampled 360 days after TCRalphabeta/CD19-depleted stem cell transplant.

For the CDR3, the DNA is TGTGCCAGCAGCAAAGTGGGGCTAGCGCGATACACAGATACGCAGTATTTT. As protein: CASSKVGLARYTDTQYF. The chain is built from TRBV21-1 and TRBJ2-3; the D call in the table, TRBD2, was not verified against the DNA. TRBV21-1 is a pseudogene. This CDR3 comprises 17 residues.